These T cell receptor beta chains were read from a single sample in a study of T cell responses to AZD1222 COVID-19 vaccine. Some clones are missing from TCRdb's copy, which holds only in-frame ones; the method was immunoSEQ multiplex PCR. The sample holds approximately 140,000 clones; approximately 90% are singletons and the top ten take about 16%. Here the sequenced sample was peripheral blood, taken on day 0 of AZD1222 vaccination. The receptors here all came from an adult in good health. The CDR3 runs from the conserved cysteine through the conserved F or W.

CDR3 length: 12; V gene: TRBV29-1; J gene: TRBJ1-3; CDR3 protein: CSATGAGNTIYF
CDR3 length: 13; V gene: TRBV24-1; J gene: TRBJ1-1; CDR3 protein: CATRSSLNTEAFF
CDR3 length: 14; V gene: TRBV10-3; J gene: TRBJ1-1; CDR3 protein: CAISPGTENTEAFF
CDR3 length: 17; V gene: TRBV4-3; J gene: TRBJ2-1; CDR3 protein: CASSPLGGGFSYNEQFF
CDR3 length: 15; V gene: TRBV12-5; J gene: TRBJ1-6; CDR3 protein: CASGPGQVVNSPLHF
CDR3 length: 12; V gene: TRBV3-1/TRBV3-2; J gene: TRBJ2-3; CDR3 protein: CASSQGGTAQYF
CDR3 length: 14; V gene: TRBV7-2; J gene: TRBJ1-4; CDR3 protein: CASSLSGYSEKLFF
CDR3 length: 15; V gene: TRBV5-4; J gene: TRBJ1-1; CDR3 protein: CASSRGGQVHTEAFF
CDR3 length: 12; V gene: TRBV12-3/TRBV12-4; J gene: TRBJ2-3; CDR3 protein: CASRGGADTQYF
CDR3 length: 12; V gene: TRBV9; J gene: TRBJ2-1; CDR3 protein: CASSGGLTEQFF
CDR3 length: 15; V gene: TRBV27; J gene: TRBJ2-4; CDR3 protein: CASSTSGGAQNIQYF
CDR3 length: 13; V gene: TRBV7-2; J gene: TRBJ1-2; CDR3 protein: CASSLGRIYGYTF
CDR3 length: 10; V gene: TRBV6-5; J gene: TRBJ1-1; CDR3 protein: CASSVTEAFF
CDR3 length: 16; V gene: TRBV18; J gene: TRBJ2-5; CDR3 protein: CASSPPTRVYQETQYF